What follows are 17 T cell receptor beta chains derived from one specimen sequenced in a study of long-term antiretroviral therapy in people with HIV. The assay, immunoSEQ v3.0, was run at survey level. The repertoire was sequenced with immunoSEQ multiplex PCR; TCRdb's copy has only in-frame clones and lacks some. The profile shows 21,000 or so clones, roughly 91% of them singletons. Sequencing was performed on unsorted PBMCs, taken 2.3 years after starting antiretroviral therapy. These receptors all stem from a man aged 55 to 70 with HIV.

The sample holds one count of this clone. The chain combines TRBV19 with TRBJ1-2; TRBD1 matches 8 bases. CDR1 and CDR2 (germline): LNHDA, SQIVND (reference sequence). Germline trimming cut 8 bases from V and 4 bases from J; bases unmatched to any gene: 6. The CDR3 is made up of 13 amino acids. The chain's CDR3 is CASGDRSFYGYTF. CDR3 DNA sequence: TGTGCCAGTGGGGACAGGTCCTTCTATGGCTACACCTTC.

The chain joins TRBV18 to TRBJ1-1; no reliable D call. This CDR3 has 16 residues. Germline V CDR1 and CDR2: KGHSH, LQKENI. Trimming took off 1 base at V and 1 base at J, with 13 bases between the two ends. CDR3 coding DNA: TGTGCCAGCTCACCACGTCGGGCAACAGCGAACACTGAAGCTTTCTTT. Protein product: CASSPRRATANTEAFF.

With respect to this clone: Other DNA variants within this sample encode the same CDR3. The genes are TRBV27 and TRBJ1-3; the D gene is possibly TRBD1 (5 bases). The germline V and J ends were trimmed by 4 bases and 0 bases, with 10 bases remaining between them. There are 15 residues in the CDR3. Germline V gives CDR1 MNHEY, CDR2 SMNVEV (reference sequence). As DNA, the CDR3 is TGTGCCAGCAGTTCGTTGGGGCGCTCTGGAAACACCATATATTTT. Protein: CASSSLGRSGNTIYF.

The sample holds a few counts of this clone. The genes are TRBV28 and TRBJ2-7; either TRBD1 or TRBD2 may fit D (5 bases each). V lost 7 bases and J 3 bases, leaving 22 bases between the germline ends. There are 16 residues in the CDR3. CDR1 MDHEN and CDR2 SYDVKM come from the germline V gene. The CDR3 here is CASNSLTGLRLYEQYF. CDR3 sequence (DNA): TGTGCCAGCAATTCCCTCACGGGGCTAAGGCTCTACGAGCAGTACTTC.

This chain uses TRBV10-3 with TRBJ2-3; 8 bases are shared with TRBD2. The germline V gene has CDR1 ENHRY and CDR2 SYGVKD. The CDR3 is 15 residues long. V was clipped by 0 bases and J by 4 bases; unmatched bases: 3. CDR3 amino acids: CAISESAGGADTQYF. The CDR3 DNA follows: TGTGCCATCAGTGAGTCGGCGGGAGGCGCAGATACGCAGTATTTT.

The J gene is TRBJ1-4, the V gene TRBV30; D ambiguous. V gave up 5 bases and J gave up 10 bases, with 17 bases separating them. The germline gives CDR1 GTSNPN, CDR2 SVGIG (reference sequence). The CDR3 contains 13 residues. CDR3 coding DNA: TGTGCCTGGGTCGGACTGCCGGCGGGAAAACTGTTTTTT. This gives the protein CAWVGLPAGKLFF.

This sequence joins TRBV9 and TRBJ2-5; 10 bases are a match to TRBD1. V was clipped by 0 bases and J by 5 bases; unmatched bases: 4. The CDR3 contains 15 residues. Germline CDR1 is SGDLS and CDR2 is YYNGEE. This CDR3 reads CASSVVPDRGETQYF. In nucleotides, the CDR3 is TGTGCCAGCAGCGTAGTACCGGACAGGGGGGAGACCCAGTACTTC.

CDR3 sequence reads: CASSSGLAVSYNEQFF. For the CDR3, the DNA is TGTGCCAGCAGTTCCGGACTAGCGGTTTCCTACAATGAGCAGTTCTTC. The chain couples TRBV2 to TRBJ2-1; TRBD2 aligns across 10 bases. J lost 1 base, V lost 5 bases, and 5 bases had no gene match. Germline V gene data show CDR1 as SNHLY and CDR2 as FYNNEI. This CDR3 is built from 16 residues.

CDR3 nucleotides: TGTGCCAGCACTAACGGGCCGGGGGGGCCCCAGCATTTT. This codes for CASTNGPGGPQHF. This chain links TRBV27 with TRBJ1-5; D possibly corresponds to TRBD1 (5 bases). Trimming took off 7 bases at V and 9 bases at J, with 16 bases between the two ends. The CDR3 is 13 amino acids. Germline CDR1 and CDR2: MNHEY and SMNVEV (reference sequence).

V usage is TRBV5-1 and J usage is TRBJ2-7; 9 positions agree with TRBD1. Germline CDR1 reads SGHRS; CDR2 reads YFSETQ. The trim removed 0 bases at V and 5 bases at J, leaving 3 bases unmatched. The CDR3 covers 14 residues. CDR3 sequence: CASSLGQGGNEQYF. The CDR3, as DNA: TGCGCCAGCAGCTTGGGACAGGGGGGGAACGAGCAGTACTTC. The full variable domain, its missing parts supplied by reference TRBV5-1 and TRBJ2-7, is KAGVTQTPRYLIKTRGQQVTLSCSPISGHRSVSWYQQTPGQGLQFLFEYFSETQRNKGNFPGRFSGRQFSNSRSEMNVSTLELGDSALYLCASSLGQGGNEQYFGPGTRLTVT.

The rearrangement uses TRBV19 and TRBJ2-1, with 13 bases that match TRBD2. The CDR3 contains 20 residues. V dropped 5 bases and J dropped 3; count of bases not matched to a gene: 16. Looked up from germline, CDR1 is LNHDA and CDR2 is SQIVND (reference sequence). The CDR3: CASSWPLAGGPSSSYNEQFF. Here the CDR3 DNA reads TGTGCCAGTAGTTGGCCACTAGCGGGAGGGCCGAGTTCCAGCTACAATGAGCAGTTCTTC.

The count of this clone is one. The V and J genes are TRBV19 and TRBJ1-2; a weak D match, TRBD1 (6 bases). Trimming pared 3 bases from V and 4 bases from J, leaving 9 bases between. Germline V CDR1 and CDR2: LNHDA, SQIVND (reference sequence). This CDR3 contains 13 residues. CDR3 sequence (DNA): TGTGCCAGTAGTATGGCAGGGGTCTATGGCTACACCTTC. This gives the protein CASSMAGVYGYTF.

The CDR3 DNA is TGTGCCAGCAGCAGAGAGGGGACAGGGGTTGAAGCTTTCTTT. It is translated as CASSREGTGVEAFF. The chain employs TRBV6-6 and TRBJ1-1, with 10 bases lining up with TRBD1. Germline trimming cut 6 bases from V and 7 bases from J; bases unmatched to any gene: 8. This CDR3 contains 14 residues. Germline values: CDR1 MNHNY, CDR2 SVGAGI (reference sequence).

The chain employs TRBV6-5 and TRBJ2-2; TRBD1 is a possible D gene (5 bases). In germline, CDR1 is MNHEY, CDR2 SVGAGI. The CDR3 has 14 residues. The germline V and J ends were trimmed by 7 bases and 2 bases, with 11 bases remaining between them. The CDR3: CASMGRANTGELFF. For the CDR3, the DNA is TGTGCCAGCATGGGCAGGGCAAACACCGGGGAGCTGTTTTTT.

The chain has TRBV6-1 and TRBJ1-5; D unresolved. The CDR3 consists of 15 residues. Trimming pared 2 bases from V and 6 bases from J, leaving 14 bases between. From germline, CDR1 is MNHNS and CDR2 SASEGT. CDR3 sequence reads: CASSEFGGSAQPQHF. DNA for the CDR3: TGTGCCAGCAGTGAATTTGGCGGGTCGGCTCAGCCCCAGCATTTT.

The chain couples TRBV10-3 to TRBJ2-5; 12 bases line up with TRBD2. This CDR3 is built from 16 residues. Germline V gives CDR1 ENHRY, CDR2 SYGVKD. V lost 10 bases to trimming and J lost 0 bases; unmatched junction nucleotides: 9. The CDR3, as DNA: TGTGCCACCTCAAAACGGACTAGCGGGGACCAAGAGACCCAGTACTTC. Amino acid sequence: CATSKRTSGDQETQYF.

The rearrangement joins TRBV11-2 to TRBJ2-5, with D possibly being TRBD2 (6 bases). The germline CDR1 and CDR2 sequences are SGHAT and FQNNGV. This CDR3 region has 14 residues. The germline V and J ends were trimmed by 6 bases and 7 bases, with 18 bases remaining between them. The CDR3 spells CASRSGTAPGTQYF. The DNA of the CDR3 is TGTGCCAGCAGATCCGGGACTGCCCCGGGGACCCAGTACTTC.